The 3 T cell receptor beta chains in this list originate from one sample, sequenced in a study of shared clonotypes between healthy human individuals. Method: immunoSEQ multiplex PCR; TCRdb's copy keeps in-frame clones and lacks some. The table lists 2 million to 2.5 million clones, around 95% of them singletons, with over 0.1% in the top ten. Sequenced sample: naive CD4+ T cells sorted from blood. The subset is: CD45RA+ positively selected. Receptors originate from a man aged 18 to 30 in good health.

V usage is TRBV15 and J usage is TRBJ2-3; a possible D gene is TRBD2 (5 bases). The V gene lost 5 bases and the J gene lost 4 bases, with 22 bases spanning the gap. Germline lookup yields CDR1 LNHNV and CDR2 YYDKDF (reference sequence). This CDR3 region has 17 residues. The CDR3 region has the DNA TGTGCCACCAGCCCCCTCGGCGGAGGCACGGCAGCAGATACGCAGTATTTT. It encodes CATSPLGGGTAADTQYF.

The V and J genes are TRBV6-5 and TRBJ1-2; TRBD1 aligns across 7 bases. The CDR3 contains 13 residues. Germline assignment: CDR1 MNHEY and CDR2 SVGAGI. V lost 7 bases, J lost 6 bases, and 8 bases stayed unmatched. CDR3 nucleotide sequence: TGTGCCAGCACTAAGACAGGGATCCATGGCTACACCTTC. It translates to CASTKTGIHGYTF.

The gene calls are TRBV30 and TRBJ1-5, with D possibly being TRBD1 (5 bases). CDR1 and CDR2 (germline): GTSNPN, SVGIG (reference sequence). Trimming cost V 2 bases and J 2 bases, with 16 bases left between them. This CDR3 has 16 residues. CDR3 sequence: CAWSPTEGVGNQPQHF. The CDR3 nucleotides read TGTGCCTGGAGTCCAACGGAAGGGGTCGGCAATCAGCCCCAGCATTTT.